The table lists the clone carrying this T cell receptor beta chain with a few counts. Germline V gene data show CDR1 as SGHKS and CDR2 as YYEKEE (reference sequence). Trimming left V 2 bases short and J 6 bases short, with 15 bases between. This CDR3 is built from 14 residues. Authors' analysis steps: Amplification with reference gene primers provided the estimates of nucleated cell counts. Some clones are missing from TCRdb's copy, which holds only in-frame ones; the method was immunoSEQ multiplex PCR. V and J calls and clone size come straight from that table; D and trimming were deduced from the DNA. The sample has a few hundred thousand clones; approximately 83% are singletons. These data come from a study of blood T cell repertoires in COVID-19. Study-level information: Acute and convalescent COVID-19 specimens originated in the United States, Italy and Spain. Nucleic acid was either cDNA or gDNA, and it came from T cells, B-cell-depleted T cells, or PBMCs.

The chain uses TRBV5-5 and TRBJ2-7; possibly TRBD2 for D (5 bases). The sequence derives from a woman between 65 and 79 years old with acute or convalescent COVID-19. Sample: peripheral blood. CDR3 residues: CASSFLPTEGEQYF. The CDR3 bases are TGTGCCAGCAGCTTCTTACCTACTGAGGGCGAGCAGTACTTC.